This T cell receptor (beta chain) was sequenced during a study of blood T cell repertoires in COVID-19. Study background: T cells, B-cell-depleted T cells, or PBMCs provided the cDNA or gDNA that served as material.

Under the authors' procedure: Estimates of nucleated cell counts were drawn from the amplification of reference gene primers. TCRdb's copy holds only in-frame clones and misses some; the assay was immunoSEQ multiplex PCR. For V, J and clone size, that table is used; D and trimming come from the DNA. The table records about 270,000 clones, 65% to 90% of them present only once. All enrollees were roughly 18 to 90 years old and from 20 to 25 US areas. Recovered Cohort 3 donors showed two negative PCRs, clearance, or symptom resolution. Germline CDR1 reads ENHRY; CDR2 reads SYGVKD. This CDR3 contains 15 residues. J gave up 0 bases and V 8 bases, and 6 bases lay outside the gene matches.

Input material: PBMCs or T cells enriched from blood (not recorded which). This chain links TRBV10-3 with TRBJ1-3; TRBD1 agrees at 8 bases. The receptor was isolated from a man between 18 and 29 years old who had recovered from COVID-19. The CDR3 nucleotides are TGTGCCATCGCCGACAGGGGCGGCTCTGGAAACACCATATATTTT. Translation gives CAIADRGGSGNTIYF.